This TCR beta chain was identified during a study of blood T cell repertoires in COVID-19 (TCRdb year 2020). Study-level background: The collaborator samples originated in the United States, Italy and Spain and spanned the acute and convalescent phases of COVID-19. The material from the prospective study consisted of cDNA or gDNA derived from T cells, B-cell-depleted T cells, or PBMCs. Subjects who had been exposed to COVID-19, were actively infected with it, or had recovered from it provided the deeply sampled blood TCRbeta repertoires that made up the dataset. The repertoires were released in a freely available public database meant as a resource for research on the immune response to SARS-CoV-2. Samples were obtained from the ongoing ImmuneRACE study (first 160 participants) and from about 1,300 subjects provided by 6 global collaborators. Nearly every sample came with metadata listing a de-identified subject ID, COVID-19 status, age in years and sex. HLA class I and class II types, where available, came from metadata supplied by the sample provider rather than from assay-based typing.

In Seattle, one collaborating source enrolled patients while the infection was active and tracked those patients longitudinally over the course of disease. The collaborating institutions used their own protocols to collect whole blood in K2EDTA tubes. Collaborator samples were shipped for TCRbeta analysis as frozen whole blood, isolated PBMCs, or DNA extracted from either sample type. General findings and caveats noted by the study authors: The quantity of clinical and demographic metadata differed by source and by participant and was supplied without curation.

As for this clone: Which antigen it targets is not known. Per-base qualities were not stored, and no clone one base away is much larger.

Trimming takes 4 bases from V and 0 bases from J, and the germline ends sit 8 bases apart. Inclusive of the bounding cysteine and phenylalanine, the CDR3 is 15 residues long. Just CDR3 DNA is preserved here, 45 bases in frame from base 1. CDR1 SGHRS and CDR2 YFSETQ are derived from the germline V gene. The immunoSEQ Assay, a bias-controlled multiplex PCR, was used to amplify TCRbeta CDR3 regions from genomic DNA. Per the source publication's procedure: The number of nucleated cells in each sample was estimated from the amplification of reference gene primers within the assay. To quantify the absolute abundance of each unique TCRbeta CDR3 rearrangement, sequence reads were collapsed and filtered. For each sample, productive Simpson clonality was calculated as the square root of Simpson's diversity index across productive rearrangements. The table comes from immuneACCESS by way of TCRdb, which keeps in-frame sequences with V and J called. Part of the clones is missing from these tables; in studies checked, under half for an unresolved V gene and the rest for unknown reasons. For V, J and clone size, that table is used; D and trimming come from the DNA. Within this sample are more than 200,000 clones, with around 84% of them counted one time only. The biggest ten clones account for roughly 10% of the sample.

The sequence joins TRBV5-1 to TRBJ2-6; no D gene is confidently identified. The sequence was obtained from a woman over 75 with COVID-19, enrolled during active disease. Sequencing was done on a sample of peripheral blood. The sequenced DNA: TGCGCCAGCAGCCCAACAGCCTCTGGGGCCAACGTCCTGACTTTC. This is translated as CASSPTASGANVLTF. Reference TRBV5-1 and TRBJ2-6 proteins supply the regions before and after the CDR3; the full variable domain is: KAGVTQTPRYLIKTRGQQVTLSCSPISGHRSVSWYQQTPGQGLQFLFEYFSETQRNKGNFPGRFSGRQFSNSRSEMNVSTLELGDSALYLCASSPTASGANVLTFGAGSRLTVL.